What follows are 19 T cell receptor beta chains derived from one specimen sequenced in a study of blood T cell repertoires in COVID-19 (dated by TCRdb to the early 2020s). Library creation used the immunoSEQ multiplex PCR assay. As stored in TCRdb, this immuneACCESS dataset retains in-frame rearrangements with V and J assigned. A fraction of the clones does not appear; measured against another copy, unresolved V genes explain less than half of the discrepancy, and the remainder lacks a known reason. The sample yields roughly 260,000 clones; 82% were counted once. The ten largest clones take up nearly 5% of the sample. Input material: peripheral blood. The origin of the receptors is a woman aged 80 or older with active or convalescent COVID-19.

The V gene is TRBV7-2, the J gene TRBJ1-2; D is unclear. The CDR3 length is 13 residues. V was trimmed by 5 bases and J by 2 bases, leaving 9 bases between them. Looked up from germline, CDR1 is SGHTA and CDR2 is FQGNSA. CDR3 amino acids: CASSHSLNYGYTF. For the CDR3, the DNA is TGTGCCAGCAGCCACTCACTGAACTATGGCTACACCTTC.

The chain recombines TRBV6-2 or TRBV6-3 with TRBJ1-5; 8 positions agree with TRBD1. The junction had 9 bases not matched to a gene; V was cut back by 0 bases and J by 5 bases. CDR3 length equals 17 residues. The germline gives CDR1 MNHEY, CDR2 SVGEGT. The CDR3 DNA reads TGTGCCAGCAGTTACTCCGGGACAGGTCAACGGGATCAGCCCCAGCATTTT. Translating it yields CASSYSGTGQRDQPQHF.

The rearrangement joins TRBV6-5 to TRBJ1-2; D is unclear. CDR3 length equals 14 residues. Looked up from germline, CDR1 is MNHEY and CDR2 is SVGAGI. V was trimmed by 0 bases and J by 2 bases, leaving 7 bases between them. CDR3 region: CASSYSNRNYGYTF. The CDR3 region has the DNA TGTGCCAGCAGTTACTCGAACAGAAACTATGGCTACACCTTC.

This chain links TRBV6-1 with TRBJ1-3; TRBD1 matches at 7 bases. Per germline, CDR1 MNHNS and CDR2 SASEGT. J was trimmed by 2 bases and V by 6 bases; bases with no gene match: 7. This CDR3 spans 15 amino acids. CDR3 sequence reads: CASRALTGAGNTIYF. The CDR3 bases are TGTGCCAGCAGGGCACTTACAGGGGCTGGAAACACCATATATTTT.

The V and J genes are TRBV2 and TRBJ2-3; TRBD2 matches at 8 bases. V lost 6 bases to trimming and J lost 0 bases; unmatched junction nucleotides: 2. The germline CDR1 and CDR2 sequences are SNHLY and FYNNEI. The CDR3 has 14 amino acids. Here the CDR3 DNA reads TGTGCCAGCAGAAGGACTAGCAGCACAGATACGCAGTATTTT. Its translation is CASRRTSSTDTQYF.

This clone appeared a single time. This chain links TRBV30 with TRBJ2-5; TRBD2 aligns across 8 bases. V lost 0 bases and J lost 5; bases outside the gene matches: 5. CDR3 length: 14 residues. The germline V gene encodes CDR1 GTSNPN and CDR2 SVGIG (reference sequence). The CDR3 sequence is CAWSVRGGMETQYF. CDR3 coding DNA: TGTGCCTGGAGTGTCCGGGGGGGCATGGAGACCCAGTACTTC.

This chain links TRBV11-2 with TRBJ1-1, with D uncertain. The V gene lost 4 bases and the J gene lost 4 bases, with 10 bases spanning the gap. CDR3 size: 13 residues. Germline loops: CDR1 SGHAT, CDR2 FQNNGV. CDR3 in DNA: TGTGCCAGCAGCTCCATAGAGCCCACTGAAGCTTTCTTT. This translates into CASSSIEPTEAFF.

The rearrangement joins TRBV5-1 to TRBJ2-3; TRBD2 aligns across 7 bases. This CDR3 is built from 15 residues. The ends lost 3 bases at V and 1 base at J; junction bases unmatched: 5. The germline gives CDR1 SGHRS, CDR2 YFSETQ. The CDR3 DNA follows: TGCGCCAGCAGCTCAGCGGGGACCGGCACAGATACGCAGTATTTT. Protein sequence: CASSSAGTGTDTQYF.

V usage is TRBV3-1 (or the pseudogene TRBV3-2) and J usage is TRBJ1-2; possibly TRBD1 for D (5 bases). The V gene lost 4 bases and the J gene lost 2 bases, with 14 bases spanning the gap. The V gene's germline CDR1 is LGHDT and CDR2 YNNKEL (reference sequence). CDR3 length equals 15 residues. CDR3 sequence reads: CASSLPGGPNYGYTF. CDR3 in DNA: TGTGCCAGCAGCCTACCGGGGGGACCCAACTATGGCTACACCTTC.

The rearrangement joins TRBV30 to TRBJ2-1; 10 nucleotides line up with TRBD2. The CDR3 runs to 14 residues. V was pared by 0 bases and J by 7 bases, with 3 bases of the junction left unmatched. From germline, CDR1 is GTSNPN and CDR2 SVGIG (reference sequence). The DNA of the CDR3 is TGTGCCTGGAGTGTACTGACTAGCGGGAATGAGCAGTTCTTC. Its translation: CAWSVLTSGNEQFF.

This chain links TRBV7-9 with TRBJ1-2; 8 bases align to TRBD1. With 6 bases clipped from V and 2 bases from J, the junction kept 2 bases outside the gene matches. Germline V CDR1 and CDR2: SEHNR, FQNEAQ (reference sequence). The CDR3 totals 13 residues. CDR3 amino acids: CASRRTGNYGYTF. CDR3 sequence (DNA): TGTGCCAGCAGGCGGACAGGGAACTATGGCTACACCTTC.

The chain couples TRBV7-6 to TRBJ2-2, with D possibly matching TRBD2 (5 bases). This CDR3 spans 15 amino acids. V was pared by 1 base and J by 1 base, with 7 bases between. Germline CDR1 reads SGHVS; CDR2 reads FNYEAQ. The CDR3, as DNA: TGTGCCAGCAGCTTAGTGAGCGGGAACACCGGGGAGCTGTTTTTT. Translation gives CASSLVSGNTGELFF.

Concerning this clone itself: At one boundary the junction diverges from the germline segment, which might be a read error. This chain joins TRBV28 and TRBJ2-7; 8 bases are a match to TRBD2. The CDR3 has 14 amino acids. Germline V lookup: CDR1 MDHEN, CDR2 SYDVKM. The chain's CDR3 is CAGRLAGLAYEQYF. The DNA of the CDR3 is TGTGCCGGCAGATTAGCGGGATTGGCCTACGAGCAGTACTTC.

The chain is built from TRBV5-4 and TRBJ1-4; perhaps TRBD1 as D (5 bases). Per the germline V gene, CDR1 is SGHNT and CDR2 is YYREEE (reference sequence). V gave up 4 bases and J gave up 8 bases, with 21 bases separating them. This CDR3 is built from 16 residues. CDR3 nucleotide sequence: TGTGCCAGCAGCCGCGGGGGGGGAGTCATTGGGGAAAAACTGTTTTTT. Protein sequence: CASSRGGGVIGEKLFF.

The V and J genes are TRBV5-4 and TRBJ2-2, with 9 bases lining up with TRBD1. CDR3 length: 16 residues. The V segment lost 1 base and the J segment 1 base; nucleotides outside the gene matches: 2. From germline, CDR1 is SGHNT and CDR2 YYREEE (reference sequence). CDR3 DNA sequence: TGTGCCAGCAGCTTGTTGGGACAGGGGAACACCGGGGAGCTGTTTTTT. Protein sequence: CASSLLGQGNTGELFF.

This chain uses TRBV28 with TRBJ1-2; TRBD1 aligns across 9 bases. This CDR3 region has 16 residues. Unmatched junction bases numbered 16, after V lost 6 bases and J lost 8 bases. Germline CDR1 and CDR2: MDHEN and SYDVKM. CDR3 amino acids: CASSSGGQGRVGGYTF. The CDR3 bases are TGTGCCAGCAGCTCTGGGGGACAGGGAAGGGTGGGAGGCTACACCTTC.

Here the CDR3 DNA reads TGCAGCGTCCGCAGGGATCACACTGAAGCTTTCTTT. It codes for CSVRRDHTEAFF. The gene calls are TRBV29-1 and TRBJ1-1, with D possibly matching TRBD1 (5 bases). CDR1 and CDR2 (germline): SQVTM, ANQGSEA. This CDR3 has 12 amino acids. Trimming shortened V by 6 bases and J by 3 bases, and 11 bases separated the two germline ends.

V is TRBV5-4 and J is TRBJ2-5; TRBD2 might be the D (7 bases). The CDR3 has 14 amino acids. Trimming took 4 bases from V and 2 from J, leaving 12 bases between them. Looked up from germline, CDR1 is SGHNT and CDR2 is YYREEE (reference sequence). The CDR3: CASSLGGRQETQYF. The CDR3 region has the DNA TGTGCCAGCAGCCTGGGGGGGCGTCAAGAGACCCAGTACTTC.

The DNA of the CDR3 is TGTGCCAGCAGCTTAAATTTCTGGCAGGGGGCTAACTATGGCTACACCTTC. This codes for CASSLNFWQGANYGYTF. The J gene is TRBJ1-2, the V gene TRBV7-2; 7 nucleotides match TRBD1. The trim removed 2 bases at V and 0 bases at J, leaving 9 bases unmatched. Germline V gene lookup returns CDR1 SGHTA and CDR2 FQGNSA. The length of the CDR3 is 17 residues.